The sequence of this T cell receptor (beta chain) was determined in a study of tumor and adjacent non-tumor tissue in lung cancer. On this clonotype itself: As yet, its antigen is unknown.

The study, taken as a whole, reports: Tumor repertoires had a smaller top 100 clone share than normal lung. Patients with more diverse tumor TCRs had worse survival.

V was trimmed by 2 bases and J by 4 bases, leaving 11 bases between them. In germline, CDR1 is GTSNPN, CDR2 SVGIG (reference sequence). This CDR3 comprises 13 residues. TCRbeta libraries were built with three rounds of nested PCR, modified from ARM-PCR. TCRdb re-called the multiplex PCR reads with MiXCR, one entry per CDR3 protein. Among 70,000 to 90,000 distinct CDR3 sequences listed, roughly 80% were seen once. RNA was extracted from bulk tissue without any cell sorting. More than 3 cm separated this lung sample from the edge of the tumor. Sequenced input: distant non-tumor lung tissue. The TCR comes from a man in his 60s with non-small cell lung cancer. This rearrangement joins TRBV30 to TRBJ2-5; either TRBD1 or TRBD2 may fit D (5 bases each). The CDR3 sequence: CAWSRFGGETQYF. DNA of the CDR3: TGTGCCTGGAGTCGATTTGGGGGAGAGACCCAGTACTTC.